What follows are 21 T cell receptor beta chains derived from one specimen sequenced in a study of shared clonotypes between healthy human individuals. Sequencing was performed with immunoSEQ multiplex PCR; in TCRdb, only in-frame clones are kept and a portion is missing. This sample has hundreds of thousands of clones, with around 78% found just once. The sequencing sample was made of memory CD4+ T cells sorted from blood. Subset denoted: CD45RA-negative fraction. These receptor sequences come from a young woman in good health.

Points on this clone: One end of the junction is discordant with germline, which a read error may explain. V is TRBV7-3 and J is TRBJ2-2, with a possible D match to TRBD2 (7 bases). Germline assignment: CDR1 SGHTA and CDR2 FQGTGA. The CDR3 has 16 residues. The CDR3 reads CASSQGMRGRSGELFF. The CDR3 bases are TGCGCCAGCAGCCAAGGAATGCGGGGGCGATCCGGGGAGCTGTTTTTT.

The chain has TRBV27 and TRBJ2-2; maybe TRBD1 (5 bases). V was shortened by 4 bases and J by 6 bases, with 15 bases between the two germline ends. This CDR3 is 15 amino acids long. Germline V gene lookup returns CDR1 MNHEY and CDR2 SMNVEV (reference sequence). CDR3 DNA: TGTGCCAGCAGTTCCTGGACAACGACGGCCGGGGAGCTGTTTTTT. Its translation: CASSSWTTTAGELFF.

The rearrangement links TRBV7-9 to TRBJ1-4, with D perhaps matching TRBD1 (5 bases). Germline-derived CDR1 and CDR2 are SEHNR and FQNEAQ (reference sequence). This CDR3 comprises 14 residues. V gave up 0 bases and J gave up 8 bases, with 10 bases separating them. CDR3 DNA sequence: TGTGCCAGCAGCTTAGCCGGGGCGGGGGAAAAACTGTTTTTT. Translating gives CASSLAGAGEKLFF.

The V and J genes are TRBV5-4 and TRBJ2-5; D is uncertain. The V gene's germline CDR1 is SGHNT and CDR2 YYREEE (reference sequence). The CDR3 consists of 14 residues. The V gene lost 4 bases and the J gene lost 2 bases, with 12 bases spanning the gap. DNA for the CDR3: TGTGCCAGCAGCCCAAAGTTATCTCAAGAGACCCAGTACTTC. This translates into CASSPKLSQETQYF. Full variable domain (rest looked up from reference TRBV5-4 and TRBJ2-5): ETGVTQSPTHLIKTRGQQVTLRCSSQSGHNTVSWYQQALGQGPQFIFQYYREEENGRGNFPPRFSGLQFPNYSSELNVNALELDDSALYLCASSPKLSQETQYFGPGTRLLVL.

This clone was found many times. The CDR3 nucleotides are TGCAGCGTTGCGCGGGATAGCACAGATACGCAGTATTTT. This gives the protein CSVARDSTDTQYF. The V gene is TRBV29-1, the J gene TRBJ2-3, with D maybe TRBD2 (6 bases). Germline lookup yields CDR1 SQVTM and CDR2 ANQGSEA. The V end was cut by 4 bases, the J end by 0 bases, with 8 bases between. The CDR3 extends over 13 amino acids.

This clone was recorded many times. CDR3: CASSWDAAEQYF. In DNA, the CDR3 is TGTGCCAGCAGCTGGGACGCGGCCGAGCAGTACTTC. The rearrangement links TRBV5-4 to TRBJ2-7; D may match TRBD1 or TRBD2 (5 bases each). The CDR3 spans 12 residues. Looked up from germline, CDR1 is SGHNT and CDR2 is YYREEE (reference sequence). The V gene lost 3 bases and the J gene lost 6 bases, with 10 bases spanning the gap. Together with reference TRBV5-4 and TRBJ2-7, the CDR3 gives the full variable domain: ETGVTQSPTHLIKTRGQQVTLRCSSQSGHNTVSWYQQALGQGPQFIFQYYREEENGRGNFPPRFSGLQFPNYSSELNVNALELDDSALYLCASSWDAAEQYFGPGTRLTVT.

The CDR3 nucleotides read TGTGCCAGCACATGGACTAGCGGGCACAATGAGCAGTTCTTC. This sequence encodes CASTWTSGHNEQFF. The chain is built from TRBV2 and TRBJ2-1; 11 nucleotides agree with TRBD2. Germline-derived CDR1 and CDR2 are SNHLY and FYNNEI. The length of the CDR3 is 14 residues. The V and J ends lost 7 bases and 5 bases, in that order; junction bases with no gene match: 4.

The chain is built from TRBV29-1 and TRBJ2-1, with D possibly matching TRBD2 (5 bases). With 8 bases removed from V and 5 bases from J, the gap between germline ends came to 19 bases. The CDR3 runs 14 residues. Germline CDR1 is SQVTM and CDR2 is ANQGSEA. CDR3 amino acids: CSTLVASFDNEQFF. CDR3 coding DNA: TGCAGCACCCTAGTAGCGAGTTTTGACAATGAGCAGTTCTTC.

This CDR3 is CASSQIPIQSGRGNTGELFF. CDR3 DNA sequence: TGCGCCAGCAGCCAAATACCGATACAGAGCGGGAGGGGGAACACCGGGGAGCTGTTTTTT. The chain couples TRBV4-1 to TRBJ2-2; TRBD2 aligns across 10 bases. Germline CDR1 is MGHRA and CDR2 is YSYEKL. The CDR3 loop spans 20 amino acids. With 2 bases clipped from V and 1 base from J, the junction kept 13 bases outside the gene matches.

The chain couples TRBV5-4 to TRBJ2-2; D gene ambiguous. The V gene's germline CDR1 is SGHNT and CDR2 YYREEE (reference sequence). CDR3 length: 13 residues. V lost 1 base and J lost 7, with 8 bases in between. The CDR3, as DNA: TGTGCCAGCAGCTTGTTTTGGGGCGGGGAGCTGTTTTTT. Its translation: CASSLFWGGELFF.

With regard to this clone: A much larger clone lies one base from this, so it may be a read error. V gene TRBV6-4 combines with J gene TRBJ2-2; D ambiguous. CDR3 length equals 13 residues. V lost 2 bases, J lost 3 bases, and 4 bases lay in between. The germline CDR1 and CDR2 sequences are MRHNA and SNTAGT. The chain's CDR3 is CASSDGDTGELFF. CDR3 coding DNA: TGTGCCAGCAGTGACGGGGACACCGGGGAGCTGTTTTTT.

The rearrangement uses TRBV19 and TRBJ1-1, with 8 nucleotides matching TRBD1. CDR3 length: 16 amino acids. V lost 0 bases and J lost 0; bases outside the gene matches: 3. Germline V gives CDR1 LNHDA, CDR2 SQIVND (reference sequence). CDR3 nucleotide sequence: TGTGCCAGTAGTATAGATTGGACAGGGATGAACACTGAAGCTTTCTTT. Translating it yields CASSIDWTGMNTEAFF.

The chain couples TRBV28 to TRBJ2-3, with D possibly matching TRBD2 (5 bases). The CDR3 sequence is 15 residues long. Germline CDR1 reads MDHEN; CDR2 reads SYDVKM. The V gene lost 3 bases and the J gene lost 2 bases, with 12 bases spanning the gap. The CDR3 region has the DNA TGTGCCAGCAGTTTGTCCGGGGATAACACAGATACGCAGTATTTT. It translates to CASSLSGDNTDTQYF.

The CDR3 nucleotides read TGTGCCAGCAGCGCCCGACAGGGGGCGTCCTCGAATCAGCCCCAGCATTTT. Its protein is CASSARQGASSNQPQHF. The chain couples TRBV7-8 to TRBJ1-5; 10 nucleotides line up with TRBD1. This CDR3 contains 17 residues. Looked up from germline, CDR1 is SGHVS and CDR2 is FQNEAQ. J lost 4 bases, V lost 5 bases, and 11 bases had no gene match.

CDR3 sequence (DNA): TGTGCCAGCAGCTCCCGCGCAGGGGGCATCGGCTACGAGCAGTACTTC. Translated, it gives CASSSRAGGIGYEQYF. The chain is built from TRBV7-2 and TRBJ2-7; 8 bases agree with TRBD1. In germline, CDR1 is SGHTA, CDR2 FQGNSA. The CDR3 consists of 16 residues. Germline trimming cut 4 bases from V and 3 bases from J; bases unmatched to any gene: 11.

This clone was detected many times. Here the CDR3 reads CASREPGDYNEQFF. Here the CDR3 DNA reads TGTGCCAGCAGAGAGCCGGGAGACTACAATGAGCAGTTCTTC. The chain employs TRBV6-5 and TRBJ2-1; a weak D match, TRBD2 (6 bases). CDR3 length: 14 residues. Trimming left V 6 bases short and J 3 bases short, with 12 bases between. CDR1 MNHEY and CDR2 SVGAGI come from the germline V gene.

This clone turned up a few times. This sequence joins TRBV19 and TRBJ2-1; the match to TRBD2 covers 7 bases. Trimming cost V 3 bases and J 13 bases; bases outside gene matches: 9. Looked up from germline, CDR1 is LNHDA and CDR2 is SQIVND (reference sequence). The CDR3 extends over 13 amino acids. The CDR3 loop is CASSMVGTTRQFF. The CDR3 nucleotides are TGTGCCAGTAGTATGGTAGGGACTACCCGACAGTTCTTC. Combining the CDR3 with reference TRBV19 and TRBJ2-1 gives the whole variable domain DGGITQSPKYLFRKEGQNVTLSCEQNLNHDAMYWYRQDPGQGLRLIYYSQIVNDFQKGDIAEGYSVSREKKESFPLTVTSAQKNPTAFYLCASSMVGTTRQFFGPGTRLTVL.

CDR3 sequence (DNA): TGTGCCAGCAGTGCCGGGACAGGGGGCGAAAAACTGTTTTTT. Protein sequence: CASSAGTGGEKLFF. V is TRBV27 and J is TRBJ1-4; 12 bases align to TRBD1. V lost 5 bases to trimming and J lost 8 bases; unmatched junction nucleotides: 3. CDR1 is MNHEY and CDR2 is SMNVEV in the germline V gene (reference sequence). There are 14 residues in the CDR3.

The chain recombines TRBV27 with TRBJ2-7, with D maybe TRBD2 (6 bases). Trimming took off 2 bases at V and 1 base at J, with 9 bases between the two ends. CDR1 and CDR2 from the germline V gene are MNHEY and SMNVEV (reference sequence). This CDR3 is 14 amino acids long. The CDR3 spells CASSLQGGSYEQYF. The CDR3 nucleotides read TGTGCCAGCAGTTTACAGGGAGGATCCTACGAGCAGTACTTC.

This clone was seen a single time. CDR3 loop: CASRPTGNHEQFF. Written as DNA, the CDR3 is TGTGCCAGCAGACCGACGGGGAACCATGAGCAGTTCTTC. V is TRBV2 and J is TRBJ2-1; a possible D gene is TRBD2 (5 bases). Trimming pared 6 bases from V and 8 bases from J, leaving 14 bases between. The CDR3 contains 13 residues. Germline V lookup: CDR1 SNHLY, CDR2 FYNNEI.

The V and J genes are TRBV13 and TRBJ1-2, with D maybe TRBD1 (6 bases). The CDR3 has 14 residues. CDR1 is PRHDT and CDR2 is FYEKMQ in the germline V gene (reference sequence). V was clipped by 1 base and J by 7 bases, with 13 bases between them. CDR3 in amino acids: CASSLARGAGGYTF. DNA of the CDR3: TGTGCCAGCAGCTTAGCTCGGGGGGCGGGTGGCTACACCTTC.